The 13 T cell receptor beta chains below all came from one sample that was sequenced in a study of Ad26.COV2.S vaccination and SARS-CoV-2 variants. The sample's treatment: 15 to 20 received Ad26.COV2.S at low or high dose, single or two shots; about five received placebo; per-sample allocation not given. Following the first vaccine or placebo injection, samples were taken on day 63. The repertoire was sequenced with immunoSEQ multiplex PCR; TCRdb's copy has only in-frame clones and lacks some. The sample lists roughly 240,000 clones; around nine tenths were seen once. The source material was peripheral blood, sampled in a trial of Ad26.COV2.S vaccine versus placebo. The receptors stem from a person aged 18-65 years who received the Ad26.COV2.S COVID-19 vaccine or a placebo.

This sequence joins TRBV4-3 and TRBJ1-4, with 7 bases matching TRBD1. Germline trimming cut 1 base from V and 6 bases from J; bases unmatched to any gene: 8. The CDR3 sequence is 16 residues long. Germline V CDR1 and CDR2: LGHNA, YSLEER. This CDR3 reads CASSQAPARGYEKLFF. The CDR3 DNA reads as TGCGCCAGCAGCCAAGCCCCAGCCAGGGGGTATGAAAAACTGTTTTTT.

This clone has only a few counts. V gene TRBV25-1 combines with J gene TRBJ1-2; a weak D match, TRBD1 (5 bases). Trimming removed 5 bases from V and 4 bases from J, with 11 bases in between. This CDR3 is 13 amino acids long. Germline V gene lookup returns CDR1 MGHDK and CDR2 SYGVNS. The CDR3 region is CASSLGDLYGYTF. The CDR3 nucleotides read TGTGCCAGCAGTTTAGGGGACCTCTATGGCTACACCTTC.

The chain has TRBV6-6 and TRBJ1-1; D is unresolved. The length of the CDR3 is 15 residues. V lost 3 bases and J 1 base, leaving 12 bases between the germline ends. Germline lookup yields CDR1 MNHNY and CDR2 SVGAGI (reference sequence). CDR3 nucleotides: TGTGCCAGCAGTTATCCCGGGGAGTCGAACACTGAAGCTTTCTTT. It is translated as CASSYPGESNTEAFF.

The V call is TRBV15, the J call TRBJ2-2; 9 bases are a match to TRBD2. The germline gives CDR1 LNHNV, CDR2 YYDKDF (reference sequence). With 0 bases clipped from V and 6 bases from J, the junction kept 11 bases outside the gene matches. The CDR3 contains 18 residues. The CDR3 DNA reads TGTGCCACCAGCAGAGATCAAGAAGCGGGGGGCCGGGCCGGGGAGCTGTTTTTT. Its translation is CATSRDQEAGGRAGELFF.

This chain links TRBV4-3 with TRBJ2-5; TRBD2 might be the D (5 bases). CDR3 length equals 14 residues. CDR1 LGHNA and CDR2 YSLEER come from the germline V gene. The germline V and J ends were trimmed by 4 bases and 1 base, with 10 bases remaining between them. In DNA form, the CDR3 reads TGCGCCAGCAGCCCAGCCGGGGTCCAAGAGACCCAGTACTTC. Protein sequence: CASSPAGVQETQYF.

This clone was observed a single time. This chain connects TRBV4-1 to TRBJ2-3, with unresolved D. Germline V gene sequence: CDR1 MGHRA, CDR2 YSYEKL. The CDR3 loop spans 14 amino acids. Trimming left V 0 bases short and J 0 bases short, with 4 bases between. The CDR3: CASSQEGSTDTQYF. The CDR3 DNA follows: TGCGCCAGCAGCCAAGAAGGCAGCACAGATACGCAGTATTTT.

CDR3 bases: TGTGCCATCAGTGAGACGGGGGGGGTCCGAGAGACCCAGTACTTC. Translating it yields CAISETGGVRETQYF. The chain joins TRBV10-3 to TRBJ2-5, with TRBD2 identical over 8 bases. Trimming at V came to 2 bases and at J to 4 bases, leaving 6 bases not matched to a gene. Germline CDR1 and CDR2: ENHRY and SYGVKD. This CDR3 comprises 15 residues.

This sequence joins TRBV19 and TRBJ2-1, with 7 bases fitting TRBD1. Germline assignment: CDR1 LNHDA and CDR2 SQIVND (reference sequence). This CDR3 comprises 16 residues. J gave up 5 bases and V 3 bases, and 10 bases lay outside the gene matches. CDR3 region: CASSIQGQPHHNEQFF. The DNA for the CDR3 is TGTGCCAGTAGTATTCAGGGACAGCCCCATCACAATGAGCAGTTCTTC.

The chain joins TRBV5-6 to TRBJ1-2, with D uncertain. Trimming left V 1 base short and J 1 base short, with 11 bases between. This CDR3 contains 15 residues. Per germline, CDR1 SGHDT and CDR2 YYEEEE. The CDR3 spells CASSLRDGGNYGYTF. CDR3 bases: TGTGCCAGCAGCTTGCGGGATGGTGGTAACTATGGCTACACCTTC.

The DNA of the CDR3 is TGTGCCAGTAGGCCGCGGACGTCAAATTCACCCCTCCACTTT. Its translation is CASRPRTSNSPLHF. The rearrangement uses TRBV19 and TRBJ1-6, with D hard to call. V was pared by 6 bases and J by 7 bases, with 13 bases between. The CDR3 has 14 amino acids. CDR1 LNHDA and CDR2 SQIVND come from the germline V gene (reference sequence).

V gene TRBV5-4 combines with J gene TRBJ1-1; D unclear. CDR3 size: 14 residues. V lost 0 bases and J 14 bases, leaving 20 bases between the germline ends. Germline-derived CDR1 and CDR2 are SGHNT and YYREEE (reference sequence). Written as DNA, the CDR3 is TGTGCCAGCAGCTTGGTCCAGTTTATCGACGAGAGATTCTTT. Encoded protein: CASSLVQFIDERFF.

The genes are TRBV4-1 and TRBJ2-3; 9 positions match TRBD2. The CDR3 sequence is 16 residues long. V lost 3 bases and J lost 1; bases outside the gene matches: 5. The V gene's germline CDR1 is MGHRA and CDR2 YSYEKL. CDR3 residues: CASSQAERGGTDTQYF. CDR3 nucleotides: TGCGCCAGCAGCCAGGCCGAGCGGGGGGGCACAGATACGCAGTATTTT.

CDR3 sequence (DNA): TGTGCCAGCAGCTCGGATCCCACAGATACGCAGTATTTT. The encoded protein is CASSSDPTDTQYF. This chain uses TRBV7-2 with TRBJ2-3; D unclear. Trimming left V 4 bases short and J 2 bases short, with 7 bases between. The CDR3 covers 13 residues. CDR1 and CDR2 from the germline V gene are SGHTA and FQGNSA.